These 7 T cell receptor beta chains came from one sample sequenced in a study of cytomegalovirus exposure and HLA in healthy donors. A multiplex PCR was run with 60 Vbeta primers and 13 Jbeta primers. Some clones are missing from TCRdb's copy, which holds only in-frame ones; the method was immunoSEQ multiplex PCR. The sample holds approximately 160,000 clones, around three quarters seen once. Material for sequencing was PBMCs. The receptors originated from a woman in her forties in good health and CMV-seronegative.

V usage is TRBV30 and J usage is TRBJ1-5, with D uncertain. Trimming stripped 3 bases from V and 2 bases from J, with 8 bases between. The CDR3 extends over 13 amino acids. The germline CDR1 and CDR2 sequences are GTSNPN and SVGIG (reference sequence). CDR3 coding DNA: TGTGCCTGGAGCTCGGGAGGCAATCAGCCCCAGCATTTT. Translating it yields CAWSSGGNQPQHF. The variable domain in full, with the rest retrieved from reference TRBV30 and TRBJ1-5, is SQTIHQWPATLVQPVGSPLSLECTVEGTSNPNLYWYRQAAGRGLQLLFYSVGIGQISSEVPQNLSASRPQDRQFILSSKKLLLSDSGFYLCAWSSGGNQPQHFGDGTRLSIL.

CDR3 nucleotides: TGTGCCAGCAGCCTCCCGGGACAGGGCAACTATGGCTACACCTTC. It translates to CASSLPGQGNYGYTF. The genes are TRBV7-9 and TRBJ1-2; 9 bases map to TRBD1. With V trimmed by 5 bases and J by 2 bases, 6 bases remained unmatched. Germline assignment: CDR1 SEHNR and CDR2 FQNEAQ (reference sequence). The length of the CDR3 is 15 residues.

This chain connects TRBV11-2 to TRBJ2-7, with D possibly TRBD2 on 6 matching bases. The V end lost 4 bases, the J end lost 2 bases, and 12 bases lay between the germline ends. Germline V gene sequence: CDR1 SGHAT, CDR2 FQNNGV. This CDR3 is built from 14 residues. CDR3 in DNA: TGTGCCAGCAGCTATTCAGGAGGGACCTACGAGCAGTACTTC. It yields the protein CASSYSGGTYEQYF.

This chain connects TRBV7-2 to TRBJ2-2, with D maybe TRBD1 (7 bases). Germline V gene sequence: CDR1 SGHTA, CDR2 FQGNSA. The length of the CDR3 is 15 residues. Trimming pared 5 bases from V and 0 bases from J, leaving 10 bases between. The CDR3 reads CASSRGTANTGELFF. DNA for the CDR3: TGTGCCAGCAGCCGCGGGACAGCGAACACCGGGGAGCTGTTTTTT.

The rearrangement uses TRBV5-1 and TRBJ2-1; possible D gene TRBD1, 6 bases. Per the germline V gene, CDR1 is SGHRS and CDR2 is YFSETQ. The CDR3 consists of 12 residues. The V end was cut by 4 bases, the J end by 9 bases, with 11 bases between. The DNA of the CDR3 is TGCGCCAGCAGCACGGACAGATCTGAGCAGTTCTTC. This codes for CASSTDRSEQFF. The whole variable domain, filled in from reference TRBV5-1 and TRBJ2-1, reads KAGVTQTPRYLIKTRGQQVTLSCSPISGHRSVSWYQQTPGQGLQFLFEYFSETQRNKGNFPGRFSGRQFSNSRSEMNVSTLELGDSALYLCASSTDRSEQFFGPGTRLTVL.

The chain is built from TRBV18 and TRBJ2-5; the match to TRBD2 covers 8 bases. The J call is doubtful: the DNA matches TRBJ2-7 better. Germline values: CDR1 KGHSH, CDR2 LQKENI. The CDR3 length is 15 residues. The CDR3 DNA reads as TGTGCCAGCTCACCAGGGAGCGGGAGTCACCACGAGCAGTACTTC. Amino acid sequence: CASSPGSGSHHEQYF.

This clone was detected only once. The chain combines TRBV6-1 with TRBJ1-2, with D possibly being TRBD1 (5 bases). With 6 bases removed from V and 4 bases from J, the gap between germline ends came to 15 bases. This CDR3 spans 14 amino acids. Germline V CDR1 and CDR2: MNHNS, SASEGT. The CDR3 here is CASRGKQASYGYTF. CDR3 bases: TGTGCCAGCAGGGGAAAACAGGCCTCCTATGGCTACACCTTC.